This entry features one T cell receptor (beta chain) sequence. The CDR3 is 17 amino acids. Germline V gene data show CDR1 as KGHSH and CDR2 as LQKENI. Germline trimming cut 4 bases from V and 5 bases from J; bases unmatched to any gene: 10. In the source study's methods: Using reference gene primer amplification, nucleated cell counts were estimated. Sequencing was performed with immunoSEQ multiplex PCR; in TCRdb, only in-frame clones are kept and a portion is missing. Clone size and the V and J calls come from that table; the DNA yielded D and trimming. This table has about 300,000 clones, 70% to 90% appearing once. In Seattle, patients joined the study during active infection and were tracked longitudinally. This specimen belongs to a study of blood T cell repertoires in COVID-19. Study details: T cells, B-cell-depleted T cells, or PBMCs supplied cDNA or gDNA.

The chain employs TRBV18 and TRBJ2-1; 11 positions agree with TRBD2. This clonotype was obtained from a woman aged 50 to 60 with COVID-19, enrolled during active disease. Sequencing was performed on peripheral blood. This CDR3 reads CASSRGLAGFKNNEQFF. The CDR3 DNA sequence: TGTGCCAGCTCACGTGGACTAGCGGGCTTTAAGAACAATGAGCAGTTCTTC.